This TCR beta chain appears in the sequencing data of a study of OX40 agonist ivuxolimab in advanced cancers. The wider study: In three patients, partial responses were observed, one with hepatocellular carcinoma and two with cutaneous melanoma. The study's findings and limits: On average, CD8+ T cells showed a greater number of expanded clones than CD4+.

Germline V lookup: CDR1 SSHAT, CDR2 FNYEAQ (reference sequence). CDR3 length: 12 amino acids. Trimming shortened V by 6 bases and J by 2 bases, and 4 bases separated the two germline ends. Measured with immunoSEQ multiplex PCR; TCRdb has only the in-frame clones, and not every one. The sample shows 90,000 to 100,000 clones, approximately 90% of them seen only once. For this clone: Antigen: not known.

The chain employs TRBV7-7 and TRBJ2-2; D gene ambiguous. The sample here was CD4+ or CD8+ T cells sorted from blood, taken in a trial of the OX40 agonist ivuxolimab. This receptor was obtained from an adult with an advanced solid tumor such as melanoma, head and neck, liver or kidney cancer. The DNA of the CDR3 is TGTGCCAGCAGTCGTAACACCGGGGAGCTGTTTTTT. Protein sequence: CASSRNTGELFF.